Shown below are 14 T cell receptor beta chains from a single sample sequenced in a study of cytomegalovirus exposure and HLA in healthy donors. PCR involved 60 Vbeta and 13 Jbeta primers. Assay used: immunoSEQ multiplex PCR; TCRdb lists only in-frame clones, some missing. The sample yields about 190,000 clones, about 69% seen once. The sample taken for sequencing was PBMCs. Every receptor here comes from a man aged 25 to 40 in good health and CMV-seropositive.

V usage is TRBV18 and J usage is TRBJ1-4, with D unresolved. Germline V lookup: CDR1 KGHSH, CDR2 LQKENI. This CDR3 is 15 amino acids long. V lost 3 bases, J lost 7 bases, and 15 bases lay in between. In DNA, the CDR3 is TGTGCCAGCTCACCCGTTGAGGTCCGGGGTGAAAAACTGTTTTTT. Residues: CASSPVEVRGEKLFF.

The chain links TRBV5-5 to TRBJ2-3; TRBD2 is a possible D gene (6 bases). Germline V gives CDR1 SGHKS, CDR2 YYEKEE (reference sequence). The CDR3 has 14 amino acids. Trimming left V 3 bases short and J 3 bases short, with 11 bases between. This CDR3 reads CASSWGRTTDTQYF. In DNA, the CDR3 is TGTGCCAGCAGCTGGGGGAGGACGACAGATACGCAGTATTTT. Full variable domain (rest looked up from reference TRBV5-5 and TRBJ2-3): DAGVTQSPTHLIKTRGQQVTLRCSPISGHKSVSWYQQVLGQGPQFIFQYYEKEERGRGNFPDRFSARQFPNYSSELNVNALLLGDSALYLCASSWGRTTDTQYFGPGTRLTVL.

The chain is built from TRBV9 and TRBJ2-3; 11 bases align to TRBD2. Trimming took 1 base from V and 4 from J; bases not matched to a gene: 17. The CDR3 is made up of 20 amino acids. Germline CDR1 SGDLS, CDR2 YYNGEE. The CDR3 DNA reads TGTGCCAGCAGCGTATCCCCGGCACTAGCGGGAGCGGGGATGTCAGATACGCAGTATTTT. It translates to CASSVSPALAGAGMSDTQYF. Using reference TRBV9 and TRBJ2-3 for the parts outside the CDR3, the full variable domain is DSGVTQTPKHLITATGQRVTLRCSPRSGDLSVYWYQQSLDQGLQFLIQYYNGEERAKGNILERFSAQQFPDLHSELNLSSLELGDSALYFCASSVSPALAGAGMSDTQYFGPGTRLTVL.

V is TRBV10-2 and J is TRBJ1-5, with D maybe TRBD1 (6 bases). Germline V CDR1 and CDR2: WSHSY, SAAADI. This CDR3 has 15 amino acids. The ends were cut back, 7 bases at V and 0 bases at J, with 13 bases in the middle. CDR3 sequence (DNA): TGCGCCAGCAACCAGGGGCCCTATAGCAATCAGCCCCAGCATTTT. This encodes CASNQGPYSNQPQHF.

The V and J genes are TRBV7-3 and TRBJ2-2, with D possibly TRBD1 on 6 matching bases. CDR3 size: 12 residues. V lost 6 bases and J lost 8, with 10 bases in between. Germline CDR1 and CDR2: SGHTA and FQGTGA. The CDR3 nucleotides are TGTGCCAGCAGTTCGGACAGTGGGGAGCTGTTTTTT. It encodes CASSSDSGELFF.

Regarding this clone: One junction end does not reproduce the germline sequence, and a read error may be involved. This chain connects TRBV7-3 to TRBJ1-1; 7 bases align to TRBD1. CDR3 size: 15 residues. Germline V lookup: CDR1 SGHTA, CDR2 FQGTGA. CDR3 bases: TGTGCCAGCAGCTCAACAGGGGTTAGGAACCCTGAAGCTTTCTTT. It yields the protein CASSSTGVRNPEAFF.

The CDR3 is CASSYSGRAETQYF. The CDR3 region has the DNA TGTGCCAGCAGTTACTCCGGCAGGGCGGAGACCCAGTACTTC. V is TRBV6-5 and J is TRBJ2-5; D possibly corresponds to TRBD1 (5 bases). Germline assignment: CDR1 MNHEY and CDR2 SVGAGI. The CDR3 length is 14 residues. V was cut by 0 bases and J by 5 bases, with 10 bases left in between.

This chain connects TRBV7-6 to TRBJ2-5; a weak D match, TRBD2 (5 bases). Germline CDR1 and CDR2: SGHVS and FNYEAQ. The CDR3 runs to 16 residues. V lost 0 bases, J lost 2 bases, and 13 bases lay in between. The CDR3: CASSLAVGDVQETQYF. The CDR3 nucleotides are TGTGCCAGCAGCTTAGCGGTGGGAGACGTTCAAGAGACCCAGTACTTC.

This sequence joins TRBV28 and TRBJ2-7, with a tentative D call TRBD1 (5 bases). The CDR3 has 12 residues. CDR1 is MDHEN and CDR2 is SYDVKM in the germline V gene. The V gene lost 5 bases and the J gene lost 9 bases, with 14 bases spanning the gap. CDR3 amino acids: CASSVTAPPQYF. CDR3 bases: TGTGCCAGCAGTGTGACAGCACCCCCGCAGTACTTC.

This clone was seen only a few times. This chain connects TRBV11-2 to TRBJ2-3, with 7 bases aligning to TRBD2. The CDR3 is made up of 17 amino acids. Germline loops: CDR1 SGHAT, CDR2 FQNNGV. Trimming removed 1 base from V and 5 bases from J; junction bases left unmatched: 12. CDR3 sequence (DNA): TGTGCCAGCAGCTTAGGGGCTCTGGGGGGGGATGGAGATACGCAGTATTTT. Translation: CASSLGALGGDGDTQYF.

This chain connects TRBV11-2 to TRBJ2-1, with D possibly TRBD1 on 6 matching bases. The V and J ends lost 5 bases and 0 bases respectively, with 11 bases between them. Germline CDR1 SGHAT, CDR2 FQNNGV. The CDR3 consists of 15 residues. The CDR3 loop reads CASSRDTGSYNEQFF. The CDR3 nucleotides read TGTGCCAGCAGCCGGGACACCGGCTCCTACAATGAGCAGTTCTTC.

The rearrangement uses TRBV5-1 and TRBJ1-1, with no clear D. Trimming shortened V by 0 bases and J by 0 bases, and 6 bases separated the two germline ends. The germline V gene has CDR1 SGHRS and CDR2 YFSETQ. The CDR3 length is 14 residues. In DNA form, the CDR3 reads TGCGCCAGCAGCTTGGGCTCTATGAACACTGAAGCTTTCTTT. Its translation: CASSLGSMNTEAFF.

The chain is built from TRBV7-9 and TRBJ2-7, with D unclear. CDR1 SEHNR and CDR2 FQNEAQ come from the germline V gene (reference sequence). The CDR3 consists of 15 residues. V was trimmed by 5 bases and J by 2 bases, leaving 16 bases between them. The DNA for the CDR3 is TGTGCCAGCAGCCCTAAGCGCCCCCCTGCCTACGAGCAGTACTTC. Translated: CASSPKRPPAYEQYF. The full variable domain, with the rest looked up from reference TRBV7-9 and TRBJ2-7, is DTGVSQNPRHKITKRGQNVTFRCDPISEHNRLYWYRQTLGQGPEFLTYFQNEAQLEKSRLLSDRFSAERPKGSFSTLEIQRTEQGDSAMYLCASSPKRPPAYEQYFGPGTRLTVT.

The rearrangement links TRBV27 to TRBJ1-4; 7 bases line up with TRBD1. After removal of 2 bases from V and 5 bases from J, the junction contained 2 bases not matched to a gene. The length of the CDR3 is 14 residues. CDR1 is MNHEY, CDR2 SMNVEV, per germline (reference sequence). CDR3 protein: CASSLRDRNEKLFF. CDR3 in DNA: TGTGCCAGCAGTTTAAGGGACAGAAATGAAAAACTGTTTTTT.